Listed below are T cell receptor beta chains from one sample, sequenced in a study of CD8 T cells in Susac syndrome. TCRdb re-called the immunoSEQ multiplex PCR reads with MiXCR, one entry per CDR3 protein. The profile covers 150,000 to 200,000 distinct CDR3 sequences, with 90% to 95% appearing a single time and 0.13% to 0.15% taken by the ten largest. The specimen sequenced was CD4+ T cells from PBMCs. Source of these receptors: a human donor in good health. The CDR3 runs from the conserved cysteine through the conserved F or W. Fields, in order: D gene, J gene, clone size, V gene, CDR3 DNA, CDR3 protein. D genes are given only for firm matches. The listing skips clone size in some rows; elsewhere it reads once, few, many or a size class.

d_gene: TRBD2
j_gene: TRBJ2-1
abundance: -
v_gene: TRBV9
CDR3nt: TGTGCCAGCAGCGGGGGACTAGCAGTCTATGAGCAGTTCTTC
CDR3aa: CASSGGLAVYEQFF

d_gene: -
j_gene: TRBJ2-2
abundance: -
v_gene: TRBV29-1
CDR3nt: TGCAGCGTTAGTCCGCTTCGAAACACCGGGGAGCTGTTTTTT
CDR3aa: CSVSPLRNTGELFF

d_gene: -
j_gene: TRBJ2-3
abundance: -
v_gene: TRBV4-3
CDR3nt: TGCGCCAGCAGCCCACAGAAACACTACACAGATACGCAGTATTTT
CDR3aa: CASSPQKHYTDTQYF

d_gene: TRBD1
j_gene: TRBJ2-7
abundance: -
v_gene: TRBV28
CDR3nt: TGTGCCAGCAGGCCACAGACAGGGGCAGGCGAGCAGTACTTC
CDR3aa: CASRPQTGAGEQYF

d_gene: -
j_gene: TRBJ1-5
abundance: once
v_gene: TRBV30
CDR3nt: TGTGCCTGGAGTGTTGGCGGGCCCCAGCATTTT
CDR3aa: CAWSVGGPQHF

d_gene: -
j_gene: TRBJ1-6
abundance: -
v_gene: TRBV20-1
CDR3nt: TGCAGTGCTACCGCCGGGGGGTCCTATAATTCACCCCTCCACTTT
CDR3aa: CSATAGGSYNSPLHF

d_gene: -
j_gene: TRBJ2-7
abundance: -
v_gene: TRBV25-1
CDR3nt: TGTGCCAGCAGTGAGCGGGGACTCACCTACGAGCAGTACTTC
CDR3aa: CASSERGLTYEQYF

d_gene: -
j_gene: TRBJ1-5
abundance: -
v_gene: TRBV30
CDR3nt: TGTGCCTGGAGTAGACAGTCCAATCAGCCCCAGCATTTT
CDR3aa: CAWSRQSNQPQHF

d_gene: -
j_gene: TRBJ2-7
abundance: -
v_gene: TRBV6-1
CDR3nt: TGTGCCAGCAGCAAGGCGCTAGGGAGCTCCTACGAGCAGTACTTC
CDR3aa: CASSKALGSSYEQYF

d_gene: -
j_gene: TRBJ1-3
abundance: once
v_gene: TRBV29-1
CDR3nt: TGCAGCGTTGAAGGGAGCTCTGGAAACACCATATATTTT
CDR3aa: CSVEGSSGNTIYF

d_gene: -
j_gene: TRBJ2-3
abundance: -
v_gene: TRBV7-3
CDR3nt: TGTGCCAGCAGCTTATCCGGGGCCCATAGCACAGATACGCAGTATTTT
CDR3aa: CASSLSGAHSTDTQYF

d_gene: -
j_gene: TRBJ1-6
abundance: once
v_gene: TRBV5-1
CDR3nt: TGCGCCAGCAGCGACGGGACGTCCTCCAGGCATTCACCCCTCCACTTT
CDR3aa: CASSDGTSSRHSPLHF

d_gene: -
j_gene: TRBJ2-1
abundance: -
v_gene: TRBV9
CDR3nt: TGTGCCAGCAGCGCGGGGGCTCGCTCCTACAATGAGCAGTTCTTC
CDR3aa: CASSAGARSYNEQFF

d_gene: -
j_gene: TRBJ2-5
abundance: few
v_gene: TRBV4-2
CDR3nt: TGTGCCAGCAGCCAAGATCCGGGCCAAGAGACCCAGTACTTC
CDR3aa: CASSQDPGQETQYF

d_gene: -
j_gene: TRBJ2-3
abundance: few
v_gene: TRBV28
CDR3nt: TGTGCCAGCAGTTTAGATACGCAGTATTTT
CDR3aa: CASSLDTQYF

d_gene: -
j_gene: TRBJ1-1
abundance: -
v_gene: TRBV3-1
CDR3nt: TGTGCCAGCAGCCCTACAGGTTTCACTGAAGCTTTCTTT
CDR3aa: CASSPTGFTEAFF

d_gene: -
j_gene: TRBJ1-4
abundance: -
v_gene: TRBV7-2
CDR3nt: TGTGCCAGCAGCCCTACGACAGGAACTAATGAAAAACTGTTTTTT
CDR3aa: CASSPTTGTNEKLFF

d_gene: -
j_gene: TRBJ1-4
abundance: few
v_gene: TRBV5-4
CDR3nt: TGTGCCAGCAGCGAGAGGGGAATAAATGAAAAACTGTTTTTT
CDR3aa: CASSERGINEKLFF

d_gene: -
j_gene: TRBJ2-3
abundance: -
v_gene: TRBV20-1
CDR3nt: TGCAGTGCTCCCTTGGCTATTGCAGATACGCAGTATTTT
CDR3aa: CSAPLAIADTQYF

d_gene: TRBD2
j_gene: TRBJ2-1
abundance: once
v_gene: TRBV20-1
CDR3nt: TGCAGTGCTGCTAGGACTACTAGCGAATCCTACAATGAGCAGTTCTTC
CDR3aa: CSAARTTSESYNEQFF

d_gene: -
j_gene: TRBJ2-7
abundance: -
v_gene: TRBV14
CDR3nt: TGTGCCAGCAGCCGAAGAGGACAAGTCTACGAGCAGTACTTC
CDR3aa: CASSRRGQVYEQYF

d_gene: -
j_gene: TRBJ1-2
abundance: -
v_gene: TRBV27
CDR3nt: TGTGCCAGCAGTTCGGGACGGTCTACTCCGAATGGCTACACCTTC
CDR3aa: CASSSGRSTPNGYTF

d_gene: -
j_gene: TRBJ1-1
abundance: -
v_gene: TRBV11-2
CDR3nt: TGTGCCAGCAGCTTAGTGGCCAGGAACACTGAAGCTTTCTTT
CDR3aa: CASSLVARNTEAFF

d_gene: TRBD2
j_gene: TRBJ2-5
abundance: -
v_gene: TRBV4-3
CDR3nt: TGCGCCAGCAGCCAAGATGGGGTAGCGGGAGGAGAGACCCAGTACTTC
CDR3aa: CASSQDGVAGGETQYF

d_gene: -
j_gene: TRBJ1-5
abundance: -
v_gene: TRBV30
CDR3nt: TGTGCCCTGTCCGGTGATAGCAATCAGCCCCAGCATTTT
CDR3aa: CALSGDSNQPQHF

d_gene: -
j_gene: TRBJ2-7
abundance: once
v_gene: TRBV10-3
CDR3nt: TGTGCCATCAGTGGTGGGGAGGACCGCGACCCCTACGAGCAGTACTTC
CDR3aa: CAISGGEDRDPYEQYF

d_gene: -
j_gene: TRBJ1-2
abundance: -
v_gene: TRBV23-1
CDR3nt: TGCGCCAGCGTTCCCCTGGGCCAGTCCTATGGCTACACCTTC
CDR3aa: CASVPLGQSYGYTF

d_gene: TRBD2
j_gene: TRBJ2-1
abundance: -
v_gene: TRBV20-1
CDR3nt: TGCAGTGCTAGGCGCGGGGCTAGCGGGGATGGTGAGCAGTTCTTC
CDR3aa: CSARRGASGDGEQFF

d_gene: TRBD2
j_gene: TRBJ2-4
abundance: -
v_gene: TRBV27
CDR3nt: TGTGCCAGCAGTTTTACCCCCGCGGGAGGAGCCAAAAACATTCAGTACTTC
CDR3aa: CASSFTPAGGAKNIQYF

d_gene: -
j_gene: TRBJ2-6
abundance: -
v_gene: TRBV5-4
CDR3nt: TGTGCCAGCAGCTTCCTCCAGAGCTCTGGGGCCAACGTCCTGACTTTC
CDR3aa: CASSFLQSSGANVLTF

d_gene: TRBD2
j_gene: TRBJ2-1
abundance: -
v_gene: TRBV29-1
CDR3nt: TGCAGCGCTGAGTCGGGGGGGTACAATGAGCAGTTCTTC
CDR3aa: CSAESGGYNEQFF

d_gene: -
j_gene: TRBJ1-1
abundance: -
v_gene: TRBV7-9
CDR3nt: TGTGCCAGCACCACCCAGGTGACGGGAACTGAAGCTTTCTTT
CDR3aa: CASTTQVTGTEAFF

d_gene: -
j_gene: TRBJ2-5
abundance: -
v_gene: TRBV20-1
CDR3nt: TGCAGTGCTAGCAAAGGGGGGCCTAAAGAGACCCAGTACTTC
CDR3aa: CSASKGGPKETQYF

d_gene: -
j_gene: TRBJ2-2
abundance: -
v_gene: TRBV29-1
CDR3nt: TGCAGCGTTGATCAGGGTGGGAACACCGGGGAGCTGTTTTTT
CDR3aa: CSVDQGGNTGELFF

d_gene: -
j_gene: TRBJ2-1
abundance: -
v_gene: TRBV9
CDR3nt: TGTGCCAGCAGCGTACAGGACTTGAACAATGAGCAGTTCTTC
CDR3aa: CASSVQDLNNEQFF

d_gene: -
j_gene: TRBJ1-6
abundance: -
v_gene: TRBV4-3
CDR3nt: TGCGCCAGCAGCCAAGAGGGAGCAAGACATTCACCCCTCCACTTT
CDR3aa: CASSQEGARHSPLHF

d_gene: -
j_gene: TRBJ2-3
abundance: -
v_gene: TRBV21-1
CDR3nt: TGTGCCAGCAGCATCAGAGTCCCAAGGGGGGGCACAGATACGCAGTATTTT
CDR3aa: CASSIRVPRGGTDTQYF

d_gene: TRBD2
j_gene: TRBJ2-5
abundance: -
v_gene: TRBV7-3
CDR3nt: TGTGCCAGCAGCTTAACCGGGACTAGCCAAGAGACCCAGTACTTC
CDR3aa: CASSLTGTSQETQYF

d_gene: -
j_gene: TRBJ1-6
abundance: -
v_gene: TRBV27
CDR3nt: TGTGCCAGCAGTTTATCGAGTGGGGCCACCAATTCACCCCTCCACTTT
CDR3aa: CASSLSSGATNSPLHF

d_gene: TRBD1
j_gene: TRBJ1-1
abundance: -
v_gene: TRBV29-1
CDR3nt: TGCAGCGTTGTTAGGACAGGGGGCACTGAAGCTTTCTTT
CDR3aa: CSVVRTGGTEAFF

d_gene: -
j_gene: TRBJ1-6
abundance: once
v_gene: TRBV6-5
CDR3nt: TGTGCCAGCAGTTACTCCGCGGGCCAGAGCTCCTATAATTCACCCCTCCACTTT
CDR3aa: CASSYSAGQSSYNSPLHF

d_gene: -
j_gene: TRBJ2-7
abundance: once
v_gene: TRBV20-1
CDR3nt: TGCAGTGCTAAGGACAACTACGAGCAGTACTTC
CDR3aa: CSAKDNYEQYF

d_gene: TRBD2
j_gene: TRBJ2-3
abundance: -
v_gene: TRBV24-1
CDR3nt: TGTGCCACCAGTGATATGACTAGCGGGGGGGATACGCAGTATTTT
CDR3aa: CATSDMTSGGDTQYF

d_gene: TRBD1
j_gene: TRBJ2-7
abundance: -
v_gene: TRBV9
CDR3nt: TGTGCCAGCAGCGTAGGGGGACAGGGGGTCTACGAGCAGTACTTC
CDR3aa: CASSVGGQGVYEQYF

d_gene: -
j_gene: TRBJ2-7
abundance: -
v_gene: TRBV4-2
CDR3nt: TGTGCCAGCAGCCGGAGACAGGAGTCCTACGAGCAGTACTTC
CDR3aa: CASSRRQESYEQYF

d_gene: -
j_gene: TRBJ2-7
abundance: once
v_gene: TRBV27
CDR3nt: TGTGCCAGCAGTTTATCGGCGACTCTCTCCTACGAGCAGTACTTC
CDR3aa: CASSLSATLSYEQYF

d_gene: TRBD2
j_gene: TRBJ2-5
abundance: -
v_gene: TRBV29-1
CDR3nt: TGCAGCGCCAGGGGTAGCGGGGGCCAAGAGACCCAGTACTTC
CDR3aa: CSARGSGGQETQYF

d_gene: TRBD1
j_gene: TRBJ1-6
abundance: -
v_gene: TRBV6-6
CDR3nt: TGTGCCAGCAGGAGTCGGACAGGGGGTAATTCACCCCTCCACTTT
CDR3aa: CASRSRTGGNSPLHF

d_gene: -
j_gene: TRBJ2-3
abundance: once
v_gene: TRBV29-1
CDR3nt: TGCAGCGTGCCGGCAGGAGGAGATAGCACAGATACGCAGTATTTT
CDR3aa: CSVPAGGDSTDTQYF

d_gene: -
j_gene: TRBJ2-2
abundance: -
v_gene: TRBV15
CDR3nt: TGTGCCACCAGCAGAGCCCCTAGCTTGAACACCGGGGAGCTGTTTTTT
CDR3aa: CATSRAPSLNTGELFF

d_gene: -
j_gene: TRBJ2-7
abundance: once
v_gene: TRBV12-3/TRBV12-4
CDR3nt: TGTGCCAGCAGTCGACGGGGTGCGGAGCAGTACTTC
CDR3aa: CASSRRGAEQYF

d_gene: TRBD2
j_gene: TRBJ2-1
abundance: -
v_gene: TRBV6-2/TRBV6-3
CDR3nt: TGTGCCAGCAGCCCCACTAGCGTGGGTAATGAGCAGTTCTTC
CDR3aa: CASSPTSVGNEQFF

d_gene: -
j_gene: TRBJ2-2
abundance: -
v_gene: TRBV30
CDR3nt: TGTGCCTGGAGTCCGCGGGGTTACACCGGGGAGCTGTTTTTT
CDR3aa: CAWSPRGYTGELFF

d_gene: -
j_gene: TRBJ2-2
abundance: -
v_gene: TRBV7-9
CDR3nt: TGTGCCAGCAGCTTATCTTCGGTTAACACCGGGGAGCTGTTTTTT
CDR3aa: CASSLSSVNTGELFF

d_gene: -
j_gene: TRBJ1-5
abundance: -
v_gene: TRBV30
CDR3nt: TGTGCCTGGGATACAGGGAATCAGCCCCAGCATTTT
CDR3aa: CAWDTGNQPQHF